This TCR beta chain is drawn from a study of blood T cell repertoires in COVID-19 (dated by TCRdb to between 2020 and 2021). Background on the whole study: Collaborator samples came from the United States, Italy and Spain and covered acute and convalescent phases of COVID-19. Nearly every sample came with metadata listing a de-identified subject ID, COVID-19 status, age in years and sex. The samples were drawn from two sources: the first 160 participants of the ongoing ImmuneRACE study, and some 1,300 subjects contributed by 6 global collaborators. Deeply sampled blood TCRbeta repertoires from subjects exposed to, actively infected with, or recovered from COVID-19 were included in the dataset. A freely available public database, intended as a resource for researchers studying the immune response to SARS-CoV-2, is where the repertoires were released. The prospective study material was composed of cDNA or gDNA derived from T cells, B-cell-depleted T cells, or PBMCs. Where available, HLA class I and class II types were obtained from metadata supplied by the sample provider rather than from assay-based typing.

Points the paper makes about the study in general: Clinical and demographic metadata were provided uncurated, with the amount varying by source and participant.

Collaborating institutions collected whole blood in K2EDTA tubes following their own protocols. Collaborator samples were shipped for TCRbeta analysis as frozen whole blood, isolated PBMCs, or DNA extracted from either sample type. Counted from cysteine to phenylalanine, this CDR3 has 13 amino acids. Only CDR3 DNA remains: 39 bases, in frame from the first base. Trimming at the junction amounts to 7 bases on V and 2 bases on J, and the germline ends lie 11 bases apart. Based on the germline V gene (reference sequence), the CDR1 and CDR2 sequences are MNHEY and SMNVEV. Comments on this clone: Its antigen specificity is not known. The sample holds no much larger clone one base away, and base qualities are not on file.

The immunoSEQ Assay, a bias-controlled multiplex PCR, was used to amplify TCRbeta CDR3 regions from genomic DNA. As for the authors' bioinformatics: Within the assay, amplification of reference gene primers was used to estimate how many nucleated cells each sample contained. To quantify the absolute abundance of each unique TCRbeta CDR3 rearrangement, sequence reads were collapsed and filtered. For each sample, productive Simpson clonality was calculated as the square root of Simpson's diversity index across productive rearrangements. This is the immuneACCESS table as TCRdb keeps it, with only in-frame sequences that have V and J called. A part of the clones is gone; compared with another copy, unresolved V genes explain less than half, and the rest is unexplained. D and trimming come from the DNA, and the V and J calls and clone size come from that table. This sample gives approximately 300,000 clones in total; roughly 88% of them show up just once. The ten largest clones capture approximately 4% of the sample.

Rearrangement joined TRBV27 to TRBJ1-2; a tentative D match to TRBD1 spans 6 bases. This TCR came from a woman between 45 and 65 years old with active or convalescent COVID-19. The source material was peripheral blood. The nucleotides read TGTGCCAGCACTCAGGGGCTGAACTATGGCTACACCTTC. Translated, it gives CASTQGLNYGYTF.